The T cell receptor (beta chain) under discussion was sequenced for a study of shared clonotypes between healthy human individuals. Whole-study findings and limits: Among donors, the sharing of clonotypes was expected to be influenced by sequencing depth.

Germline loops: CDR1 LGHNT, CDR2 FRNRAP. Trimming took off 6 bases at V and 7 bases at J, with 13 bases between the two ends. This CDR3 spans 13 amino acids. Data came from immunoSEQ multiplex PCR; TCRdb stores just in-frame clones and leaves some out. The sample lists about 1 million clones; more than 65% were seen once. Note on this clone: What it binds is unknown.

This rearrangement joins TRBV12-5 to TRBJ1-5; D unresolved. The sequence was obtained from a man younger than 30 in good health. Sequencing was carried out using memory CD4+ T cells sorted from blood. Noted subset: CD45RA-negative fraction. The CDR3 protein is CASGVSNQQPQHF. CDR3 coding DNA: TGTGCTAGTGGGGTTAGTAATCAACAGCCCCAGCATTTT.